These T cell receptor beta chains were read from a single sample in a study of CD8 T cells in Susac syndrome. TCRdb ran MiXCR on the immunoSEQ multiplex PCR reads and lists one entry per CDR3 protein. Of roughly 150,000 distinct CDR3 sequences detected, 95% to 96% appear once; the ten largest clones hold 0.14% to 0.15%. Sequencing used CD8+ T cells from PBMCs. The receptors here all came from a human donor with multiple sclerosis. The CDR3 runs from the conserved cysteine through the conserved F or W. Fields, in order: clone size, V gene, D gene, J gene, CDR3 DNA, CDR3 protein. D genes are given only for firm matches. Size values are once, few and many counts, or a class for expanded clones, and some rows have none.

size: .
V: TRBV2
D: TRBD1
J: TRBJ2-1
DNA: TGTGCCAGGACAGGGAGCTCCTACAATGAGCAGTTCTTC
CDR3: CARTGSSYNEQFF

size: once
V: TRBV13
D: .
J: TRBJ2-1
DNA: TGTGCCAGCAGCTCCGCCGGACTCGTTAGGCAGGGAGAGCAGTTCTTC
CDR3: CASSSAGLVRQGEQFF

size: .
V: TRBV29-1
D: .
J: TRBJ2-3
DNA: TGCAGCGTTACCGGGACACCGAATTTTCCAGATACGCAGTATTTT
CDR3: CSVTGTPNFPDTQYF

size: .
V: TRBV3-1
D: .
J: TRBJ2-5
DNA: TGTGCCAGCAGCCAAGATTGGGGGGGCCTAGAGACCCAGTACTTC
CDR3: CASSQDWGGLETQYF

size: .
V: TRBV30
D: .
J: TRBJ1-2
DNA: TGTGCCTGCAAGGGGCGAAGCTACACCTTC
CDR3: CACKGRSYTF

size: .
V: TRBV12-3/TRBV12-4
D: .
J: TRBJ2-3
DNA: TGTGCCAGCAGTTTAGAGGCCCTCGGGGATACGCAGTATTTT
CDR3: CASSLEALGDTQYF

size: .
V: TRBV30
D: .
J: TRBJ2-5
DNA: TGTGCCTGGATGGCTTGGTTCGGAGAGACCCAGTACTTC
CDR3: CAWMAWFGETQYF

size: .
V: TRBV7-2
D: .
J: TRBJ2-7
DNA: TGTGCCAGCAGCTTAGCGTTTACAGGGTCCGAGCAGTACTTC
CDR3: CASSLAFTGSEQYF

size: .
V: TRBV2
D: .
J: TRBJ2-7
DNA: TGTGCCAGCAGGAGGGGACTTAAAAGCTCCTACGAGCAGTACTTC
CDR3: CASRRGLKSSYEQYF

size: .
V: TRBV18
D: .
J: TRBJ1-3
DNA: TGTGCCAGCTCACCACCGTCACAAGGAAACACCATATATTTT
CDR3: CASSPPSQGNTIYF

size: once
V: TRBV4-1
D: .
J: TRBJ1-5
DNA: TGCGCCAGCAGCCAAGAGAGGGCAGGCAATCAGCCCCAGCATTTT
CDR3: CASSQERAGNQPQHF

size: .
V: TRBV3-1
D: TRBD2
J: TRBJ2-3
DNA: TGTGCCAGCAGCCAAGTCTCGCGGGGGAGCACAGATACGCAGTATTTT
CDR3: CASSQVSRGSTDTQYF

size: .
V: TRBV25-1
D: TRBD1
J: TRBJ1-2
DNA: TGTGCCAGCAGTGAAGGGACAGGGGGTTTCTATGGCTACACCTTC
CDR3: CASSEGTGGFYGYTF

size: .
V: TRBV23-1
D: .
J: TRBJ1-4
DNA: TGCGCCAGCAGTACGGGGATGACAGCAACTAATGAAAAACTGTTTTTT
CDR3: CASSTGMTATNEKLFF

size: .
V: TRBV6-1
D: TRBD2
J: TRBJ2-3
DNA: TGTGCCAGCAGTGAGTCAGCGGGGAGAACAGATACGCAGTATTTT
CDR3: CASSESAGRTDTQYF